This T cell receptor (beta chain) emerged from a study of CD8 T cells in ankylosing spondylitis. This clonotype was detected many times. TCRdb analysed the 5' RACE reads with MiXCR anew, one entry per CDR3 protein. This sample has some 220,000 distinct CDR3 sequences, with roughly 8.2% found just once. Germline-derived CDR1 and CDR2 are SNHLY and FYNNEI. CDR3 size: 13 residues. J lost 7 bases, V lost 4 bases, and 2 bases had no gene match. The origin of this receptor is a female donor with ankylosing spondylitis or in good health (not recorded which). The V gene is TRBV2, the J gene TRBJ2-1; 9 bases map to TRBD1. Source material: blood, either unsorted or a sorted T cell fraction (not recorded which). In DNA form, the CDR3 reads TGTGCCAGCAGTGGGACAGGGGTGAATGAGCAGTTCTTC. This gives the protein CASSGTGVNEQFF.